Below, 15 T cell receptor beta chains from the same sample are listed, as sequenced in a study of T cells after yellow fever vaccination. TCRdb analysed the 5' RACE reads with MiXCR anew, one entry per CDR3 protein. The sample lists 400,000 or so distinct CDR3 sequences, about 6.2% occurring once. This specimen consisted of PBMCs, obtained 5 days after the yellow fever booster vaccination. The receptors derive from a man under 40 who received the YFV17D yellow fever vaccine.

This clonotype occurred a few times. The chain joins TRBV20-1 to TRBJ2-3, with 10 nucleotides matching TRBD2. CDR3 length equals 19 residues. V lost 1 base and J lost 2; bases outside the gene matches: 15. Germline V gene lookup returns CDR1 DFQATT and CDR2 SNEGSKA (reference sequence). The CDR3 nucleotides are TGCAGTGCTAGAGGTTACAGCGGGAGGGCGATACACTACACAGATACGCAGTATTTT. Its protein is CSARGYSGRAIHYTDTQYF.

There are many counts of this clonotype. The chain links TRBV11-2 to TRBJ1-1; D ambiguous. Trimming took 3 bases from V and 4 from J, leaving 15 bases between them. Germline V gene lookup returns CDR1 SGHAT and CDR2 FQNNGV. The CDR3 consists of 15 residues. The CDR3 spells CASSLINVGSTEAFF. Written as DNA, the CDR3 is TGTGCCAGCAGCTTGATCAACGTGGGAAGCACTGAAGCTTTCTTT.

This clonotype was seen a handful of times. For the CDR3, the DNA is TGTGCCAGCAGCCCAGCCCCTGTCAAAGATACGCAGTATTTT. Translated, it gives CASSPAPVKDTQYF. The chain combines TRBV9 with TRBJ2-3; D gene unclear. Germline V lookup: CDR1 SGDLS, CDR2 YYNGEE. Deletions cut 4 bases from V and 5 bases from J, with 14 bases between. This CDR3 spans 14 amino acids. Variable domain in full (rest from reference TRBV9 and TRBJ2-3): DSGVTQTPKHLITATGQRVTLRCSPRSGDLSVYWYQQSLDQGLQFLIQYYNGEERAKGNILERFSAQQFPDLHSELNLSSLELGDSALYFCASSPAPVKDTQYFGPGTRLTVL.

This clonotype was observed a single time. V and J are TRBV6-1 and TRBJ1-5; the D gene is possibly TRBD1 (6 bases). The CDR3 runs 15 residues. Trimming stripped 5 bases from V and 0 bases from J, with 11 bases between. The germline V gene encodes CDR1 MNHNS and CDR2 SASEGT. CDR3 DNA sequence: TGTGCCAGCAGTCAACAGGGATATAGCAATCAGCCCCAGCATTTT. Translated, it gives CASSQQGYSNQPQHF.

This clonotype was recorded a few times. The V call is TRBV6-5, the J call TRBJ2-7; a possible D gene is TRBD1 (6 bases). From germline, CDR1 is MNHEY and CDR2 SVGAGI. The CDR3 sequence is 14 residues long. V lost 4 bases and J 6 bases, leaving 16 bases between the germline ends. CDR3 nucleotides: TGTGCCAGCAGTTCGACAGGTCGTGGATCCGAGCAGTACTTC. Its protein product is CASSSTGRGSEQYF.

The chain carries TRBV20-1 and TRBJ2-3, with D tentatively TRBD2 (5 bases). The CDR3 loop spans 14 amino acids. CDR1 is DFQATT and CDR2 is SNEGSKA in the germline V gene (reference sequence). The germline V and J ends were trimmed by 6 bases and 0 bases, with 13 bases remaining between them. The CDR3 loop reads CSAVPGFSTDTQYF. CDR3 DNA: TGCAGTGCCGTCCCGGGATTTAGCACAGATACGCAGTATTTT.

Concerning this clonotype: One base away lies a much larger clone, so this may be a sequencing read error. This chain joins TRBV5-1 and TRBJ2-2; no clear D. There are 14 residues in the CDR3. V was trimmed by 4 bases and J by 4 bases, leaving 11 bases between them. Germline V gene sequence: CDR1 SGHRS, CDR2 YFSETQ. The CDR3 is CASSLHGTTGELFF. In DNA, the CDR3 is TGCGCCAGCAGCCTACATGGAACCACCGGGGAGCTGTTTTTT.

The chain joins TRBV14 to TRBJ2-5, with D unclear. V dropped 0 bases and J dropped 5 bases, with 7 bases sitting between them. The CDR3 sequence is 13 residues long. Per the germline V gene, CDR1 is SGHDN and CDR2 is FVKESK. CDR3 in DNA: TGTGCCAGCAGCCAAGAACTGAAGGAGACCCAGTACTTC. Translation: CASSQELKETQYF. The variable domain in full, completed from reference TRBV14 and TRBJ2-5, reads EAGVTQFPSHSVIEKGQTVTLRCDPISGHDNLYWYRRVMGKEIKFLLHFVKESKQDESGMPNNRFLAERTGGTYSTLKVQPAELEDSGVYFCASSQELKETQYFGPGTRLLVL.

This clonotype was recorded many times. The chain employs TRBV4-2 and TRBJ2-3; D may be TRBD2 (5 bases). The CDR3 extends over 14 amino acids. CDR1 is LGHNA, CDR2 YNFKEQ, per germline. Deletions cut 1 base from V and 1 base from J, with 6 bases between. CDR3 sequence (DNA): TGTGCCAGCAGCCAAGTTAGCGGCACAGATACGCAGTATTTT. Translated: CASSQVSGTDTQYF.

This clonotype has only a few counts. The rearrangement joins TRBV6-1 to TRBJ2-2; D possibly corresponds to TRBD1 (6 bases). In germline, CDR1 is MNHNS, CDR2 SASEGT. The CDR3 loop spans 15 amino acids. V dropped 2 bases and J dropped 0 bases, with 7 bases sitting between them. In nucleotides, the CDR3 is TGTGCCAGCAGTGAAAACAGGGCGAACACCGGGGAGCTGTTTTTT. Protein: CASSENRANTGELFF.

This clonotype was counted at least ten times. The chain couples TRBV7-2 to TRBJ1-1; no reliable D call. CDR3 length: 12 residues. V gave up 6 bases and J gave up 1 base, with 6 bases separating them. The germline CDR1 and CDR2 sequences are SGHTA and FQGNSA. CDR3 nucleotides: TGTGCCAGCAGGGATTGGAACACTGAAGCTTTCTTT. Protein: CASRDWNTEAFF.

This clonotype has a count of ten or more. The J gene is TRBJ2-1, the V gene TRBV6-4; D is perhaps TRBD2 (7 bases). Trimming removed 3 bases at V and 4 bases at J, with 13 bases between. This CDR3 contains 15 residues. Germline-derived CDR1 and CDR2 are MRHNA and SNTAGT. CDR3 sequence reads: CASSDRGGSYNEQFF. The CDR3 bases are TGTGCCAGCAGTGATAGGGGGGGTTCGTACAATGAGCAGTTCTTC.

J is TRBJ2-1 and V is TRBV4-2, with TRBD2 identical over 9 bases. Germline V gene lookup returns CDR1 LGHNA and CDR2 YNFKEQ. This CDR3 has 17 amino acids. The trim removed 0 bases at V and 6 bases at J, leaving 9 bases unmatched. The CDR3 DNA is TGTGCCAGCAGCCAAGATCTGGGCGGGAGGGGGACCAATGAGCAGTTCTTC. Amino acid sequence: CASSQDLGGRGTNEQFF.

The chain uses TRBV11-1 and TRBJ2-1; D not certain. Germline loops: CDR1 SGHAT, CDR2 FQDESV (reference sequence). The CDR3 has 14 residues. The V and J ends lost 1 base and 4 bases respectively, with 8 bases between them. CDR3 coding DNA: TGTGCCAGCAGCTTAGGAGAAGCTTACAATGAGCAGTTCTTC. It translates to CASSLGEAYNEQFF. Complete variable domain (other parts from reference TRBV11-1 and TRBJ2-1): EAEVAQSPRYKITEKSQAVAFWCDPISGHATLYWYRQILGQGPELLVQFQDESVVDDSQLPKDRFSAERLKGVDSTLKIQPAELGDSAMYLCASSLGEAYNEQFFGPGTRLTVL.

This clonotype came up a few times. This chain joins TRBV3-1 and TRBJ2-7; a possible D gene is TRBD1 (6 bases). V shed 3 bases and J shed 7 bases, with 16 bases lying between them. CDR1 is LGHDT and CDR2 is YNNKEL in the germline V gene (reference sequence). The CDR3 is 14 residues long. CDR3 in DNA: TGTGCCAGCAGCCAGACCGGGACAAAACCTGAGCAGTACTTC. This sequence encodes CASSQTGTKPEQYF.